This T cell receptor (beta chain) was sequenced in a study of human T cells and chemical hapten exposure. Study-wide points: TCRs exceeding a frequency of 1 in 1000 stayed unchanged under DPC sensitization.

This clonotype appeared a few times. Its specificity is not known. MiXCR, applied by TCRdb to the RACE reads, yields one record per CDR3 protein. Altogether 65,000 to 70,000 distinct CDR3 sequences are present, approximately 11% being singletons, with the ten largest covering approximately 4.7%. This sample's time point: pre-sensitization, week 0. The treatment was: therapeutic diphenylcyclopropenone sensitization with weekly scalp DPC. Trimming took 0 bases from V and 3 from J, leaving 6 bases between them. Germline lookup yields CDR1 GTSNPN and CDR2 SVGIG (reference sequence). This CDR3 is 13 amino acids long.

The starting material was whole blood, obtained in connection with sensitization to the hapten diphenylcyclopropenone (DPC). This chain uses TRBV30 with TRBJ1-5, with D unresolved. This receptor was identified in a woman between 50 and 59 years old with alopecia areata. Some clones in this sample may be carry-over from other donors' samples. CDR3: CAWSVLPNQPQHF. The CDR3 DNA is TGTGCCTGGAGTGTACTCCCCAATCAGCCCCAGCATTTT.